Below, 10 T cell receptor beta chains from the same sample are listed, as sequenced in a study of spatial heterogeneity in lung cancer. Time point indicated: blood at routine non-recurrence follow-up after resection. TCRdb fed the 5' RACE reads into MiXCR, producing one record per CDR3 protein. Among roughly 99,000 distinct CDR3 sequences listed, approximately 19% were seen once. The material sequenced was PBMCs, taken at follow-up. The receptors stem from a male donor with early-stage non-small cell lung cancer.

V is TRBV5-5 and J is TRBJ1-6; 8 positions agree with TRBD1. The V and J ends lost 3 bases and 7 bases, in that order; junction bases with no gene match: 3. This CDR3 has 14 residues. Per germline, CDR1 SGHKS and CDR2 YYEKEE (reference sequence). The CDR3 DNA is TGTGCCAGCAGCTGGGGACAGGTCAATTCACCCCTCCACTTT. This gives the protein CASSWGQVNSPLHF. Full variable domain (outside the CDR3, taken from reference TRBV5-5 and TRBJ1-6): DAGVTQSPTHLIKTRGQQVTLRCSPISGHKSVSWYQQVLGQGPQFIFQYYEKEERGRGNFPDRFSARQFPNYSSELNVNALLLGDSALYLCASSWGQVNSPLHFGNGTRLTVT.

This clonotype was found many times. V usage is TRBV3-1 and J usage is TRBJ1-5; D unclear. V lost 0 bases and J 9 bases, leaving 12 bases between the germline ends. This CDR3 is built from 14 residues. Germline V gives CDR1 LGHDT, CDR2 YNNKEL (reference sequence). The CDR3 sequence is CASSQDHGDRPQHF. CDR3 in DNA: TGTGCCAGCAGCCAAGATCATGGGGATCGGCCCCAGCATTTT.

The rearrangement uses TRBV6-2 or TRBV6-3 and TRBJ2-1, with 8 positions matching TRBD2. V shed 6 bases and J 6 bases; nucleotides not matched to a gene: 10. CDR1 is MNHEY, CDR2 SVGEGT, per germline. The CDR3 extends over 15 amino acids. The CDR3: CASSPLGLAGNEQFF. The CDR3 DNA reads as TGTGCCAGCAGCCCACTCGGGCTAGCGGGCAATGAGCAGTTCTTC.

This chain links TRBV5-5 with TRBJ1-2; D may be TRBD1 (5 bases). The ends were cut back, 4 bases at V and 0 bases at J, with 7 bases in the middle. Germline CDR1 and CDR2: SGHKS and YYEKEE (reference sequence). This CDR3 region has 13 residues. CDR3 protein: CASSVTANYGYTF. In DNA, the CDR3 is TGTGCCAGCAGCGTGACAGCTAACTATGGCTACACCTTC.

This clonotype appeared a few times. J is TRBJ2-2 and V is TRBV6-2 or TRBV6-3, with unresolved D. Germline assignment: CDR1 MNHEY and CDR2 SVGEGT. The CDR3 contains 15 residues. Trimming removed 1 base at V and 0 bases at J, with 6 bases between. CDR3 DNA sequence: TGTGCCAGCAGTTACTATGGAGCGAACACCGGGGAGCTGTTTTTT. Translating gives CASSYYGANTGELFF.

The rearrangement joins TRBV24-1 to TRBJ2-3, with 7 bases aligning to TRBD2. The CDR3 is 16 amino acids. Germline V lookup: CDR1 KGHDR, CDR2 SFDVKD. Trimming took 5 bases from V and 1 from J; bases not matched to a gene: 8. Here the CDR3 DNA reads TGTGCCACCAGTGTTCCTACTAGCGAACGCACAGATACGCAGTATTTT. Translation: CATSVPTSERTDTQYF.

The chain has TRBV7-2 and TRBJ1-4; TRBD1 is a possible D gene (6 bases). Germline-derived CDR1 and CDR2 are SGHTA and FQGNSA. Trimming stripped 5 bases from V and 0 bases from J, with 19 bases between. The CDR3 length is 18 residues. The DNA of the CDR3 is TGTGCCAGCAGCCACCCACTGGGGGGCTACTCAACTAATGAAAAACTGTTTTTT. Residues: CASSHPLGGYSTNEKLFF.

This clonotype was observed a few times. The chain is built from TRBV14 and TRBJ1-2; 7 bases align to TRBD1. CDR1 is SGHDN and CDR2 is FVKESK in the germline V gene. The V and J ends lost 1 base and 7 bases, in that order; junction bases with no gene match: 6. CDR3 length equals 14 residues. CDR3 protein: CASSQAQGVGGYTF. The CDR3, as DNA: TGTGCCAGCAGCCAAGCCCAGGGGGTTGGTGGCTACACCTTC.

The rearrangement links TRBV5-6 to TRBJ2-7; TRBD1 aligns across 10 bases. The trim removed 3 bases at V and 1 base at J, leaving 1 base unmatched. Germline values: CDR1 SGHDT, CDR2 YYEEEE. CDR3 size: 14 residues. Written as DNA, the CDR3 is TGTGCCAGCAGCTGGGGACAGGGGTCCTACGAGCAGTACTTC. Translating gives CASSWGQGSYEQYF. Drawing the rest from reference TRBV5-6 and TRBJ2-7, the complete variable domain is DAGVTQSPTHLIKTRGQQVTLRCSPKSGHDTVSWYQQALGQGPQFIFQYYEEEERQRGNFPDRFSGHQFPNYSSELNVNALLLGDSALYLCASSWGQGSYEQYFGPGTRLTVT.

The J gene is TRBJ1-2, the V gene TRBV3-1, with D perhaps TRBD1 (6 bases). The V and J ends lost 0 bases and 6 bases respectively, with 14 bases between them. The CDR3 length is 15 residues. The germline V gene encodes CDR1 LGHDT and CDR2 YNNKEL (reference sequence). CDR3 region: CASSQDRGGVNGYTF. CDR3 coding DNA: TGTGCCAGCAGCCAAGATCGAGGGGGAGTTAATGGCTACACCTTC.